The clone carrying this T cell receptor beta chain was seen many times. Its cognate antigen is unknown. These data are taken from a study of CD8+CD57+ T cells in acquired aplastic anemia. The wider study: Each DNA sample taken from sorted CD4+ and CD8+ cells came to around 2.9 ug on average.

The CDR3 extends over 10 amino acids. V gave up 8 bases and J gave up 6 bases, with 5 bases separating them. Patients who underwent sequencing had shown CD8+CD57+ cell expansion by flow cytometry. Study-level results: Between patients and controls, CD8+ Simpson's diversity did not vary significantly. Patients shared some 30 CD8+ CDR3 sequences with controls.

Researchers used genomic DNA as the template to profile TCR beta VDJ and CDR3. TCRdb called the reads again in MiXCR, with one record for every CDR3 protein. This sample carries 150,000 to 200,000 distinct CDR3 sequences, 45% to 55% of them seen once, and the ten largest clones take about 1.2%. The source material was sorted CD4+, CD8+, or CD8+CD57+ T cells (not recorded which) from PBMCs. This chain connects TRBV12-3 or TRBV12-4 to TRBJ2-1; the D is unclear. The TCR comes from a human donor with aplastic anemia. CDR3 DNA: TGTGCCAGCGGACGCAATGAGCAGTTCTTC. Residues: CASGRNEQFF.